This TCR beta chain was obtained from a study of identifying expanded T cells in peripheral blood. This clone was seen only once. Here immunoSEQ multiplex PCR was the method, and the copy in TCRdb shows in-frame clones only, minus some. The data contain 58,000 or so clones, under 85% of them singletons. Material: blood. The clonotype comes from a person between 18 and 69 years old in good health.

The CDR3 DNA is TGTGCCAGCAGTGACCTCAGGAAGGCCAACTCTGGAAACACCATATATTTT. Translating it yields CASSDLRKANSGNTIYF. The V call is TRBV6-1, the J call TRBJ1-3, with no clear D. The ends were cut back, 3 bases at V and 0 bases at J, with 15 bases in the middle. This CDR3 has 17 residues. Germline assignment: CDR1 MNHNS and CDR2 SASEGT.